The TCR beta chain described here comes from a study of shared clonotypes between healthy human individuals. Remarks on this clone: Other DNA sequences of this sample code for an identical CDR3.

Naive CD8 populations comprised CD45RO-negative cells positively selected for CCR7, excluding terminally differentiated effector memory CD45RA+ cells. J lost 5 bases, V lost 5 bases, and 6 bases had no gene match. Germline V CDR1 and CDR2: MDHEN, SYDVKM. The CDR3 consists of 14 residues. Profiling relied on immunoSEQ multiplex PCR, and the TCRdb table lists in-frame clones only, not all of them. Of approximately 1.9 million clones in the sample, around 93% were seen once. The source is a man aged 18 to 29 in good health. Some clones in this sample may be carry-over from other donors' samples. The J gene is TRBJ1-2, the V gene TRBV28, with TRBD1 matching over 9 bases. Source material: naive CD8+ T cells from PBMCs. This CDR3 reads CASSLGQGLYGYTF. CDR3 sequence (DNA): TGTGCCAGCAGTCTGGGACAGGGTCTGTATGGCTACACCTTC.